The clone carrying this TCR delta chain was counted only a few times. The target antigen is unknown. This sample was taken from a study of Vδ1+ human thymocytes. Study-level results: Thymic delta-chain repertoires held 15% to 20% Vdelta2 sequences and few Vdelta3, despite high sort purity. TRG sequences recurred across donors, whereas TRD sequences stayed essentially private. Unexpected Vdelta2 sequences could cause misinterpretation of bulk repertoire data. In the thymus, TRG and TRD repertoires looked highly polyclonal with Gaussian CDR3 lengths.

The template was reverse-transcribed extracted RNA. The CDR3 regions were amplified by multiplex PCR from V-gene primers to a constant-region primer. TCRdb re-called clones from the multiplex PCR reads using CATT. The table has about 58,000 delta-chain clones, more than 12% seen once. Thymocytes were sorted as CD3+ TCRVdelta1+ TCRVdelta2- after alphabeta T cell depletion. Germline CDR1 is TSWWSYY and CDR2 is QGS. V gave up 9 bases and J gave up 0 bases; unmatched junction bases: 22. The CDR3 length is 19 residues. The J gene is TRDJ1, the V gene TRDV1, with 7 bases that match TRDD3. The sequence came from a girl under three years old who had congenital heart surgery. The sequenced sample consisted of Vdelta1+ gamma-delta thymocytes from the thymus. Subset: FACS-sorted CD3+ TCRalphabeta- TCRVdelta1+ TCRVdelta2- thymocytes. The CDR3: CALVGPAGPSGGYTDKLIF. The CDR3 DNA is TGTGCTCTAGTGGGCCCCGCGGGACCCTCTGGGGGGTACACCGATAAACTCATCTTT.